Below, one TCR beta chain is given with its context. Antigen: not known. This entry comes from a study of vaccination effects on CD4 cells after COVID-19. Overall study: Ahead of sequencing, the ViraFEST assay grew antigen-specific CD4+ T cells using viral peptide pools. Early and late post-vaccination sampling was undertaken in a cohort of a few convalescent patients. Post-vaccine sampling occurred a median 72 days after the second dose.

CD4+ T cells were isolated after around ten days of culture. Documented for the person is a PCR-confirmed SARS-CoV-2 infection occurring between March and December 2020. Participants completed two doses of the BNT162b2 or mRNA-1273 vaccine. General observations from the study: Limitations: small convalescent group and missing early post-infection timepoints.

Some clones are missing from TCRdb's copy, which holds only in-frame ones; the method was immunoSEQ multiplex PCR. Of 35,000 to 55,000 clones detected, 76% appear once; the ten largest clones hold 3.6%. The TCR originated in a human donor who had a prior SARS-CoV-2 infection. The sequences come from CD4+ T cells from PBMCs cultured without peptide, collected after COVID-19 vaccination.

The CDR3 sequence is CASRNSGRADYEQYF. In nucleotides, the CDR3 is TGTGCCAGCAGGAATAGCGGGAGGGCTGACTACGAGCAGTACTTC. J is TRBJ2-7 and V is TRBV11-2; 11 nucleotides match TRBD2. Germline CDR1 is SGHAT and CDR2 is FQNNGV. The CDR3 covers 15 residues. V shed 6 bases and J 3 bases; nucleotides not matched to a gene: 7.